One sample yielded the 2 T cell receptor beta chains listed below, sequenced in a study of beta chain features in type 1 diabetes. What was sequenced were expressed TCRB transcripts, since all of the isolated RNA had been reverse transcribed. TCRdb keeps only in-frame clones here, not all; method: immunoSEQ multiplex PCR. The table shows roughly 240,000 clones, with roughly 14% occurring only once. Sequencing used naive CD4+ T cells from blood. The receptor set was obtained from a woman aged 40 to 50 in good health.

This chain uses TRBV9 with TRBJ2-3; 9 nucleotides agree with TRBD2. Trimming took 2 bases from V and 2 from J; bases not matched to a gene: 9. The CDR3 contains 17 residues. Per the germline V gene, CDR1 is SGDLS and CDR2 is YYNGEE. The CDR3 spells CASSVGRGTSTTDTQYF. As DNA, the CDR3 is TGTGCCAGCAGCGTTGGTAGGGGGACTAGCACCACAGATACGCAGTATTTT.

This clone showed up many times. The gene calls are TRBV7-2 and TRBJ2-1, with D perhaps matching TRBD2 (7 bases). This CDR3 contains 12 residues. The V end was cut by 10 bases, the J end by 4 bases, with 11 bases between. Germline V gene lookup returns CDR1 SGHTA and CDR2 FQGNSA. CDR3 in DNA: TGTGCCAAGGGGGGGCTATACAATGAGCAGTTCTTC. This translates into CAKGGLYNEQFF.